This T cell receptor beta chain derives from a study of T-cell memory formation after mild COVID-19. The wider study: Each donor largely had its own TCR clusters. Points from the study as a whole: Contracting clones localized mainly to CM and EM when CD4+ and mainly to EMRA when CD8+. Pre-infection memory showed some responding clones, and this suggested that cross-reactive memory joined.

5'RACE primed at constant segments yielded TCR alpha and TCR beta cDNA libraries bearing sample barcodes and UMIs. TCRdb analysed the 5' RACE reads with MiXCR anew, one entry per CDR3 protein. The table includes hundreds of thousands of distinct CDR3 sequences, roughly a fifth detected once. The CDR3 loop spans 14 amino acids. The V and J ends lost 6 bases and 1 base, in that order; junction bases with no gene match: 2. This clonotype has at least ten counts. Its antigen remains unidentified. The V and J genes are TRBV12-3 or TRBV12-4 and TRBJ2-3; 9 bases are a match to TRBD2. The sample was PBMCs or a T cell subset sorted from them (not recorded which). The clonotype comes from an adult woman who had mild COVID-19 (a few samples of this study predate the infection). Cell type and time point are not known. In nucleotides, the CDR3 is TGTGCCAGCAGCCGGACTAGCGGCACAGATACGCAGTATTTT. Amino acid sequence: CASSRTSGTDTQYF.